This record looks at one T cell receptor beta chain sequence and its context. The junction and the germline gene differ at one end; a read error may be behind it. The data were taken from a study of tumor and adjacent non-tumor tissue in lung cancer. The library came from three nested PCR rounds adapted from ARM-PCR protocols. TCRdb re-called the multiplex PCR reads with MiXCR, one entry per CDR3 protein. The table has 60,000 or so distinct CDR3 sequences, roughly 57% seen once. This CDR3 region has 14 residues. Per the germline V gene, CDR1 is LGHNA and CDR2 is YNFKEQ. No cell sorting was done before RNA was extracted from the tissue. Distant lung tissue was collected more than 3 cm away from the tumor edge.

The sample comprised distant non-tumor lung tissue. V gene TRBV4-2 combines with J gene TRBJ2-1; tentative D call: TRBD1 (5 bases). This receptor was obtained from a man aged 70 or older with non-small cell lung cancer. The CDR3 loop is CTSRSRQRRNEQFF. The CDR3 region has the DNA TGTACCAGCAGATCCAGACAGAGGAGAAATGAGCAGTTCTTC.